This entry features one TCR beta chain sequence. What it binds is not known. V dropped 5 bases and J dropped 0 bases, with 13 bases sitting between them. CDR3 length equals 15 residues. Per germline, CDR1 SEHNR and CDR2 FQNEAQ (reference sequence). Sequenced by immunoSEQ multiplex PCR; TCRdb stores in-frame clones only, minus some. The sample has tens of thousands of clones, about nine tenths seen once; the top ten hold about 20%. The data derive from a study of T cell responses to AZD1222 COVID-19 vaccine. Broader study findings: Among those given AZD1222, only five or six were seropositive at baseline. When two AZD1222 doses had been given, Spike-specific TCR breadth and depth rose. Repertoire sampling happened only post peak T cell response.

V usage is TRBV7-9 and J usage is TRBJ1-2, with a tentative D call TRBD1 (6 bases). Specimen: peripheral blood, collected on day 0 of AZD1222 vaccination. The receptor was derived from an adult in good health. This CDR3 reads CASSLGQQANYGYTF. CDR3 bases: TGTGCCAGCAGCCTAGGACAGCAAGCTAACTATGGCTACACCTTC.